This T cell receptor (beta chain) was found in a study of molecular identifiers for immune sequencing clone quantification. Study in general: Replicate RNA came from 20,000 or 100,000 naive CD8 cells and was split five ways, and four parts were sequenced. Findings and caveats of the study: One cell's worth of spiked Jurkat TCR RNA was reportedly detectable among 1 million or so naive cells. Whereas clones above 20 RNA copies held under 1% of naive-cell molecules, they held over 98% of effector molecules.

Trimming took off 5 bases at V and 5 bases at J, with 16 bases between the two ends. Germline V lookup: CDR1 PRHDT, CDR2 FYEKMQ (reference sequence). This CDR3 contains 14 residues. Bulk libraries came from a prior protocol with listed TCR primers. From the PCR reads, TCRdb called clonotypes with MiXCR, one entry per CDR3 protein. The sample yields roughly 320,000 distinct CDR3 sequences, about 21% seen once. This clonotype was counted ten times or more. The antigen is not known. The chain is built from TRBV13 and TRBJ2-7, with D tentatively TRBD1 (6 bases). This TCR came from a human donor in good health. Some libraries in this study had Jurkat cell RNA spiked in. The sequencing sample was made of naive CD8+ T cells from blood, with Jurkat cell RNA spiked in. Subset indicated: FACS-sorted CD8+CD4-CCR7+CD45RA+ naive T cells. The CDR3 is CASSPASTGHEQYF. The CDR3 nucleotides read TGTGCCAGCAGCCCGGCCTCTACAGGGCACGAGCAGTACTTC.